This TCR beta chain originates from a study of shared clonotypes between healthy human individuals. Across the whole study: A donor's plate count was three for CD4 naive and three for CD4 memory; CD8 naive had two and CD8 memory one. Broader study findings: Memory subsets had estimated richness that was generally smaller than that of naive subsets.

Germline CDR1 SEHNR, CDR2 FQNEAQ (reference sequence). The V segment lost 6 bases and the J segment 5 bases; nucleotides outside the gene matches: 7. The CDR3 runs 15 residues. TCRdb's copy holds only in-frame clones and misses some; the assay was immunoSEQ multiplex PCR. The sample yields more than 2,000,000 clones, approximately 94% seen once. Remarks on this clone: The antigen is not known.

The J gene is TRBJ2-1, the V gene TRBV7-9, with 10 bases fitting TRBD2. What was sequenced was naive CD4+ T cells sorted from blood. Noted subset: CD45RA+ positively selected. The clonotype comes from a man between 18 and 35 years old in good health. CDR3 nucleotides: TGTGCCAGCAGAGCTCTAGCGGGAGCAGACAATGAGCAGTTCTTC. This translates into CASRALAGADNEQFF. Filled out from reference TRBV7-9 and TRBJ2-1, the complete variable domain reads DTGVSQNPRHKITKRGQNVTFRCDPISEHNRLYWYRQTLGQGPEFLTYFQNEAQLEKSRLLSDRFSAERPKGSFSTLEIQRTEQGDSAMYLCASRALAGADNEQFFGPGTRLTVL.